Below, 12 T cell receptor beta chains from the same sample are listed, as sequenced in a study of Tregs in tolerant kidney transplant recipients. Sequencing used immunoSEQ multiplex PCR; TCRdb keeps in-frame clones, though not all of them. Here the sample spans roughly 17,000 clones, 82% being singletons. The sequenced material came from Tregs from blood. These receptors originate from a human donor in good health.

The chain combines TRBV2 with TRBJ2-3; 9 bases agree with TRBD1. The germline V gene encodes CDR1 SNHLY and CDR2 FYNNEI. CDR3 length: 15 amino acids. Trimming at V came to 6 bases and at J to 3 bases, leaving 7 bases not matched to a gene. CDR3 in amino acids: CASSRGTGWTDTQYF. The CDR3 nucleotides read TGTGCCAGCAGCAGAGGGACAGGGTGGACAGATACGCAGTATTTT.

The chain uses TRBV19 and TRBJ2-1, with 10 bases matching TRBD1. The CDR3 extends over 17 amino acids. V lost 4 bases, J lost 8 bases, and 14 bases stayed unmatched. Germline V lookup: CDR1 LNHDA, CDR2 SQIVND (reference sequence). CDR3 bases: TGTGCCAGTAGTACGACCCTCGCCCAGACAGGGGGCCATGAGCAGTTCTTC. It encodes CASSTTLAQTGGHEQFF.

The CDR3 DNA follows: TGTGCCAGCAGGCCACTAGCGGCCACCGGGGAGCTGTTTTTT. Translating gives CASRPLAATGELFF. This chain joins TRBV11-3 and TRBJ2-2, with TRBD2 matching 8 bases. Germline V CDR1 and CDR2: SGHNT, YENEEA. This CDR3 region has 14 residues. Unmatched junction bases numbered 4, after V lost 6 bases and J lost 4 bases.

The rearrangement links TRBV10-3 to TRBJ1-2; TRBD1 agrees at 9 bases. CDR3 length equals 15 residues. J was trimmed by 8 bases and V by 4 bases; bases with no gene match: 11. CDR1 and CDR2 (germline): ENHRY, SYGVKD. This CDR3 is CAISGTGGGLGGYTF. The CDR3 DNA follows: TGTGCCATCAGTGGAACAGGGGGCGGCCTGGGGGGCTACACCTTC.

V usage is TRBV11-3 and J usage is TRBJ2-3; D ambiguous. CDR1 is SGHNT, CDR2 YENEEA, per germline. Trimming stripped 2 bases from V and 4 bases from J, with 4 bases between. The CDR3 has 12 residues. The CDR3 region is CASSLISDTQYF. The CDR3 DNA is TGTGCCAGCAGCTTAATTTCAGATACGCAGTATTTT. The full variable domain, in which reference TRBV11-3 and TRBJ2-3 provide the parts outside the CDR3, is EAGVVQSPRYKIIEKKQPVAFWCNPISGHNTLYWYLQNLGQGPELLIRYENEEAVDDSQLPKDRFSAERLKGVDSTLKIQPAELGDSAVYLCASSLISDTQYFGPGTRLTVL.

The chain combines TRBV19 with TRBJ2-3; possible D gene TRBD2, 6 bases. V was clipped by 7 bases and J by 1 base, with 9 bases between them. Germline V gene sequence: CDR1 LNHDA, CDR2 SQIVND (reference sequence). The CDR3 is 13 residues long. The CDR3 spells CASKASGTDTQYF. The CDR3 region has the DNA TGTGCCAGTAAGGCTAGCGGCACAGATACGCAGTATTTT.

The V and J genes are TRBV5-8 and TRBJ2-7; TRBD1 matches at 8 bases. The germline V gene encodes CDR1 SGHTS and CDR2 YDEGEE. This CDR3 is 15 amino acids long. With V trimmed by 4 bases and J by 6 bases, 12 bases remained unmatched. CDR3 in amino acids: CASSPLPGQGSEQYF. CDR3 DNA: TGTGCCAGCAGCCCCCTCCCCGGACAGGGTTCCGAGCAGTACTTC.

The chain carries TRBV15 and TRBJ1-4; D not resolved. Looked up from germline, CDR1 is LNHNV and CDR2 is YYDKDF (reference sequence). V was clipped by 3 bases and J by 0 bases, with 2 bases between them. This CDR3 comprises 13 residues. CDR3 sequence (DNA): TGTGCCACCAGCAGGGCAACTAATGAAAAACTGTTTTTT. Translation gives CATSRATNEKLFF.

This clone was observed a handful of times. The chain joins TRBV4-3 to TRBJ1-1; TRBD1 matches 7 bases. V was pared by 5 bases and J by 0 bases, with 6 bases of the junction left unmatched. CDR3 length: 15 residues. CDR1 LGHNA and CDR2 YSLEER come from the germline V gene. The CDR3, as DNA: TGCGCCAGCAGCTTTCGACAGGGCTTGAACACTGAAGCTTTCTTT. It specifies CASSFRQGLNTEAFF.

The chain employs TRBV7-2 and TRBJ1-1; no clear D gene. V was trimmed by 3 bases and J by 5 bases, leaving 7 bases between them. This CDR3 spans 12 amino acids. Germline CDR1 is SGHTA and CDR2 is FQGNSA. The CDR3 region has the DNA TGTGCCAGCAGCTTGACCGGTACTGAAGCTTTCTTT. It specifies CASSLTGTEAFF.

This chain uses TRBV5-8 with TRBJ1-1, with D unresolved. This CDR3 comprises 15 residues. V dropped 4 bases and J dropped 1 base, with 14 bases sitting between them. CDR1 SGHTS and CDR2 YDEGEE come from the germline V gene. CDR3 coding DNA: TGTGCCAGCAGCGGTCTGGGGTTTGGGAACACTGAAGCTTTCTTT. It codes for CASSGLGFGNTEAFF.

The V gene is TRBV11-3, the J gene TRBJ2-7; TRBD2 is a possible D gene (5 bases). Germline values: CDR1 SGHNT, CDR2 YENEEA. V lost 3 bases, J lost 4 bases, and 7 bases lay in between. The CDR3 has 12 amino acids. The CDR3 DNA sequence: TGTGCCAGCAGCTTGGACTCATACGAGCAGTACTTC. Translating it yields CASSLDSYEQYF.